Given below is one T cell receptor (beta chain) in context. The source of the sample is a study of technical replicates of blood from a few donors. Trimming stripped 8 bases from V and 5 bases from J, with 31 bases between. Germline CDR1 and CDR2: SQVTM and ANQGSEA. The CDR3 covers 17 residues. The assay was immunoSEQ multiplex PCR, and TCRdb's table has in-frame clones only and misses some. The sample records roughly 56,000 clones, 80% to 90% being singletons. This chain connects TRBV29-1 to TRBJ2-7; D may be TRBD2 (7 bases). The clonotype originates from a human donor in good health. Some clones in this sample may be carry-over from other donors' samples. Sequencing was done on a sample of PBMCs. For the CDR3, the DNA is TGCAGCCCTAATGTGGGACTCAGGGACCGAGGGGGGGACGAGCAGTACTTC. Translated, it gives CSPNVGLRDRGGDEQYF.